What follows are 12 T cell receptor beta chains derived from one specimen sequenced in a study of identical twins. TCRdb re-derived calls from the 5' RACE reads in MiXCR, one entry per CDR3 protein. The table lists under 250,000 distinct CDR3 sequences, 9.5% to 15% of them singletons, with about 4% in the top ten. These same data were also listed under a study on yellow fever vaccine responses in identical twins.

Sequenced sample: memory (CD45RO+) T cells sorted from blood. These receptors were obtained from a woman under 30 in good health.

The J gene is TRBJ2-3, the V gene TRBV5-1; D is undetermined. Germline CDR1 and CDR2: SGHRS and YFSETQ. V lost 1 base and J 0 bases, leaving 9 bases between the germline ends. The CDR3 runs 15 residues. In DNA form, the CDR3 reads TGCGCCAGCAGCTTGACAGTTACTAGCACAGATACGCAGTATTTT. Protein product: CASSLTVTSTDTQYF.

J is TRBJ2-3 and V is TRBV5-1; D gene ambiguous. CDR1 and CDR2 (germline): SGHRS, YFSETQ. This CDR3 is built from 15 residues. With 4 bases removed from V and 4 bases from J, the gap between germline ends came to 16 bases. CDR3 residues: CASSRDGFNADTQYF. In DNA, the CDR3 is TGCGCCAGCAGCCGTGACGGATTCAATGCAGATACGCAGTATTTT.

This clonotype appeared many times. The rearrangement links TRBV4-3 to TRBJ2-1; a possible D gene is TRBD2 (6 bases). The CDR3 loop spans 17 amino acids. The germline CDR1 and CDR2 sequences are LGHNA and YSLEER. Trimming stripped 0 bases from V and 4 bases from J, with 16 bases between. CDR3 residues: CASSQDSVAAKYNEQFF. The CDR3 DNA sequence: TGCGCCAGCAGCCAAGATTCAGTAGCGGCAAAATACAATGAGCAGTTCTTC.

The sample holds a few counts of this clonotype. The J gene is TRBJ2-7, the V gene TRBV3-1, with D unclear. The germline V and J ends were trimmed by 2 bases and 2 bases, with 10 bases remaining between them. The CDR3 contains 14 residues. Germline CDR1 reads LGHDT; CDR2 reads YNNKEL (reference sequence). CDR3 in DNA: TGTGCCAGCAGCCAAAAGCAAGGACCCTACGAGCAGTACTTC. It codes for CASSQKQGPYEQYF.

In this sample, this clonotype turned up a few times. V and J are TRBV28 and TRBJ2-1; 9 nucleotides match TRBD1. Germline values: CDR1 MDHEN, CDR2 SYDVKM. J gave up 3 bases and V 6 bases, and 9 bases lay outside the gene matches. This CDR3 has 16 residues. CDR3 loop: CASSSGQGQLYNEQFF. The CDR3 DNA follows: TGTGCCAGCAGCTCGGGACAGGGTCAACTCTACAATGAGCAGTTCTTC.

This clonotype was counted between two and nine times. The chain combines TRBV20-1 with TRBJ2-3, with D uncertain. In germline, CDR1 is DFQATT, CDR2 SNEGSKA (reference sequence). V lost 1 base to trimming and J lost 2 bases, with 16 bases between them. The CDR3 is 16 amino acids. CDR3 region: CSARAQTGLITDTQYF. The CDR3 DNA reads as TGCAGTGCTAGAGCTCAAACCGGCCTCATCACAGATACGCAGTATTTT.

In this sample, this clonotype turned up a few times. The V call is TRBV14, the J call TRBJ2-7, with TRBD2 identical over 8 bases. J gave up 6 bases and V 1 base, and 11 bases lay outside the gene matches. Germline V gives CDR1 SGHDN, CDR2 FVKESK. The CDR3 length is 16 residues. The DNA of the CDR3 is TGTGCCAGCAGCCAAGTAATCGGGGGGGCCCGGTTCGAGCAGTACTTC. Protein sequence: CASSQVIGGARFEQYF.

The chain combines TRBV4-2 with TRBJ2-1; 16 bases fit TRBD2. The CDR3 spans 20 residues. J gave up 3 bases and V 4 bases, and 12 bases lay outside the gene matches. CDR1 and CDR2 from the germline V gene are LGHNA and YNFKEQ. The CDR3 loop reads CASSPSSGLAGGRRYNEQFF. Written as DNA, the CDR3 is TGTGCCAGCAGCCCCTCCTCGGGACTAGCGGGAGGGCGCCGCTACAATGAGCAGTTCTTC.

The V call is TRBV10-3, the J call TRBJ2-3; weak D call: TRBD2 (6 bases). The germline V gene encodes CDR1 ENHRY and CDR2 SYGVKD. The CDR3 runs to 15 residues. V gave up 7 bases and J gave up 4 bases, with 18 bases separating them. CDR3 nucleotides: TGTGCCATCAATTCGCGGGGATGGGGCCCAGATACGCAGTATTTT. The encoded protein is CAINSRGWGPDTQYF.

This clonotype was found a few times. The gene calls are TRBV9 and TRBJ2-1; D not resolved. Germline CDR1 SGDLS, CDR2 YYNGEE. V lost 4 bases and J 3 bases, leaving 14 bases between the germline ends. The CDR3 is 15 amino acids. The CDR3 spells CASSLRLGGYNEQFF. CDR3 bases: TGTGCCAGCAGCTTACGGCTGGGCGGCTACAATGAGCAGTTCTTC.

The table lists this clonotype with many counts. The V gene is TRBV3-1, the J gene TRBJ1-6; the match to TRBD1 covers 7 bases. V was clipped by 6 bases and J by 7 bases; unmatched bases: 9. This CDR3 is 15 amino acids long. Germline V gives CDR1 LGHDT, CDR2 YNNKEL (reference sequence). The CDR3 region has the DNA TGTGCCAGCAGGCCACTACAGGGGCCGAATTCACCCCTCCACTTT. This codes for CASRPLQGPNSPLHF.

The gene calls are TRBV28 and TRBJ2-1, with 12 bases identical to TRBD1. The CDR3 consists of 15 residues. V was clipped by 5 bases and J by 4 bases; unmatched bases: 3. The germline CDR1 and CDR2 sequences are MDHEN and SYDVKM. The CDR3 reads CASSGGQGAYNEQFF. The DNA for the CDR3 is TGTGCCAGCAGTGGGGGACAGGGGGCTTACAATGAGCAGTTCTTC.